A selection of T cell receptor beta chains follows, all from one sample in a study of OX40 agonist ivuxolimab in advanced cancers. Produced via immunoSEQ multiplex PCR; TCRdb's table is partial and in-frame only. The repertoire consists of tens of thousands of clones, with 88% occurring once and the leading ten covering around 15%. The material was CD4+ or CD8+ T cells sorted from blood, obtained in a trial of the OX40 agonist ivuxolimab. The receptors originated from an adult with an advanced solid tumor such as melanoma, head and neck, liver or kidney cancer. The CDR3 runs from the conserved cysteine through the conserved F or W. The D gene is left open where the match is weak. Size is stated for part of the rows, as once, few or many counts, or as a class when the clone is expanded.

CDR3: CASSPPPAGGRETQYF
DNA: TGTGCCAGCAGCCCACCCCCGGCGGGGGGGCGGGAGACCCAGTACTTC
size: -
J: TRBJ2-5
D: TRBD2
V: TRBV4-2

CDR3: CASSGSGRTYEQYF
DNA: TGCGCCAGCAGCGGGTCAGGGAGGACCTACGAGCAGTACTTC
size: -
J: TRBJ2-7
D: -
V: TRBV5-1

CDR3: CASSPGRLYGYTF
DNA: TGTGCCAGCAGCCCCGGGAGGCTTTATGGCTACACCTTC
size: -
J: TRBJ1-2
D: -
V: TRBV11-2

CDR3: CASSPSFRGSNYGYTF
DNA: TGCGCCAGCAGCCCATCATTTAGGGGTAGTAACTATGGCTACACCTTC
size: medium-sized
J: TRBJ1-2
D: -
V: TRBV4-3

CDR3: CASSLDREYSTDTQYF
DNA: TGTGCCAGCAGCTTAGACAGGGAGTATAGCACAGATACGCAGTATTTT
size: -
J: TRBJ2-3
D: -
V: TRBV13

CDR3: CASSAGPSNQETQYF
DNA: TGTGCCAGCAGCGCTGGACCGAGTAACCAAGAGACCCAGTACTTC
size: -
J: TRBJ2-5
D: -
V: TRBV2

CDR3: CASSIILSSYNEQFF
DNA: TGTGCCAGTAGTATTATCCTGAGCTCCTACAATGAGCAGTTCTTC
size: once
J: TRBJ2-1
D: -
V: TRBV19

CDR3: CASSLAPNYGYTF
DNA: TGTGCCAGCAGCTTGGCCCCCAACTATGGCTACACCTTC
size: few
J: TRBJ1-2
D: -
V: TRBV5-8

CDR3: CASSLGRDTEAFF
DNA: TGTGCCAGCAGCTTAGGCAGGGACACTGAAGCTTTCTTT
size: -
J: TRBJ1-1
D: -
V: TRBV13

CDR3: CASSPAPGTEDEQYF
DNA: TGTGCCAGCTCACCAGCCCCCGGGACAGAAGACGAGCAGTACTTC
size: -
J: TRBJ2-7
D: TRBD1
V: TRBV18

CDR3: CASSQDKQGYGYTF
DNA: TGCGCCAGCAGCCAAGATAAGCAGGGGTATGGCTACACCTTC
size: -
J: TRBJ1-2
D: -
V: TRBV4-3

CDR3: CASSFKSGGAVDTQYF
DNA: TGTGCCAGCAGCTTCAAAAGCGGGGGGGCCGTAGATACGCAGTATTTT
size: -
J: TRBJ2-3
D: TRBD2
V: TRBV5-5

CDR3: CASSGRKMNTEAFF
DNA: TGTGCCAGCAGTGGACGGAAGATGAACACTGAAGCTTTCTTT
size: -
J: TRBJ1-1
D: -
V: TRBV2

CDR3: CASTSGMNTEAFF
DNA: TGTGCCAGCACGAGTGGGATGAACACTGAAGCTTTCTTT
size: -
J: TRBJ1-1
D: -
V: TRBV9

CDR3: CASSIPGTEAFF
DNA: TGTGCCAGTAGTATTCCGGGGACTGAAGCTTTCTTT
size: once
J: TRBJ1-1
D: -
V: TRBV19

CDR3: CASSLEPGGSGNTIYF
DNA: TGTGCCAGCAGCTTAGAGCCCGGGGGCTCTGGAAACACCATATATTTT
size: -
J: TRBJ1-3
D: -
V: TRBV11-2

CDR3: CASSMQGTGPDTQYF
DNA: TGTGCCAGCAGCATGCAAGGGACAGGGCCAGATACGCAGTATTTT
size: -
J: TRBJ2-3
D: TRBD1
V: TRBV5-8

CDR3: CASSPRAGENTEAFF
DNA: TGTGCCAGCAGCCCGAGGGCAGGGGAGAACACTGAAGCTTTCTTT
size: -
J: TRBJ1-1
D: -
V: TRBV4-2

CDR3: CASSDSGTSGGADTQYF
DNA: TGTGCCAGCAGTGACTCCGGGACTAGCGGGGGGGCAGATACGCAGTATTTT
size: -
J: TRBJ2-3
D: TRBD2
V: TRBV6-4

CDR3: CASSPPMTRLGNTEAFF
DNA: TGTGCCAGCAGCCCCCCAATGACCCGTCTGGGGAACACTGAAGCTTTCTTT
size: -
J: TRBJ1-1
D: -
V: TRBV7-2

CDR3: CASSAGGAGNIQYF
DNA: TGTGCCAGCAGCGCAGGGGGCGCGGGAAACATTCAGTACTTC
size: -
J: TRBJ2-4
D: TRBD1
V: TRBV9

CDR3: CASAGQGVQPQHF
DNA: TGCGCCAGCGCTGGACAGGGGGTTCAGCCCCAGCATTTT
size: once
J: TRBJ1-5
D: TRBD1
V: TRBV10-2

CDR3: CASSPLRGGDTEAFF
DNA: TGTGCCAGCAGCCCACTTCGGGGAGGGGACACTGAAGCTTTCTTT
size: -
J: TRBJ1-1
D: -
V: TRBV6-5

CDR3: CAISEGLTLGNEQFF
DNA: TGTGCCATCAGTGAGGGGCTCACACTGGGCAATGAGCAGTTCTTC
size: -
J: TRBJ2-1
D: -
V: TRBV10-3

CDR3: CAWSIGGKTEAFF
DNA: TGTGCCTGGAGTATTGGGGGGAAAACTGAAGCTTTCTTT
size: few
J: TRBJ1-1
D: -
V: TRBV30

CDR3: CAWTGNSNQPQHF
DNA: TGTGCCTGGACGGGTAATAGCAATCAGCCCCAGCATTTT
size: -
J: TRBJ1-5
D: -
V: TRBV30

CDR3: CASSLAPGRVSNYGYTF
DNA: TGTGCCAGCAGCTTAGCGCCGGGCAGGGTTTCTAACTATGGCTACACCTTC
size: -
J: TRBJ1-2
D: -
V: TRBV7-8

CDR3: CASSVGQGGEQYF
DNA: TGTGCCAGTAGTGTGGGACAGGGAGGCGAGCAGTACTTC
size: -
J: TRBJ2-7
D: TRBD1
V: TRBV19

CDR3: CASSAAGQGSYEQYF
DNA: TGTGCCAGTAGCGCCGCGGGACAAGGATCGTACGAGCAGTACTTC
size: -
J: TRBJ2-7
D: -
V: TRBV19

CDR3: CASSFYRGSADTQYF
DNA: TGTGCCAGCAGTTTTTATCGGGGTAGCGCAGATACGCAGTATTTT
size: once
J: TRBJ2-3
D: -
V: TRBV27

CDR3: CASSRLRGYNEQFF
DNA: TGTGCCAGCAGCCGACTCCGGGGGTACAATGAGCAGTTCTTC
size: once
J: TRBJ2-1
D: -
V: TRBV7-2

CDR3: CASSSDGGSYEQYF
DNA: TGCGCCAGCAGCTCGGACGGTGGCTCCTACGAGCAGTACTTC
size: once
J: TRBJ2-7
D: -
V: TRBV5-1

CDR3: CASNPRSSGVRTDTQYF
DNA: TGTGCCAGCAATCCCAGATCATCGGGGGTGAGGACAGATACGCAGTATTTT
size: -
J: TRBJ2-3
D: -
V: TRBV21-1

CDR3: CASSLGGQGNTEAFF
DNA: TGTGCCAGCAGCTTAGGCGGACAGGGGAACACTGAAGCTTTCTTT
size: -
J: TRBJ1-1
D: TRBD1
V: TRBV11-2

CDR3: CASSRLCFGNTIYF
DNA: TGCGCCAGCAGCCGACTTTGCTTCGGAAACACCATATATTTT
size: -
J: TRBJ1-3
D: -
V: TRBV23-1

CDR3: CASSLSSGLAYNEQFF
DNA: TGTGCCAGCAGCCTAAGTAGCGGACTCGCCTACAATGAGCAGTTCTTC
size: -
J: TRBJ2-1
D: -
V: TRBV6-6

CDR3: CASSYPGLYGYTF
DNA: TGTGCCAGCAGTTACCCCGGACTTTATGGCTACACCTTC
size: -
J: TRBJ1-2
D: -
V: TRBV27

CDR3: CASSEEGAGELFF
DNA: TGTGCCAGCAGCGAGGAGGGGGCCGGGGAGCTGTTTTTT
size: -
J: TRBJ2-2
D: -
V: TRBV7-7

CDR3: CASSLGAEVGNTEAFF
DNA: TGTGCCAGTAGTCTTGGGGCAGAAGTGGGAAACACTGAAGCTTTCTTT
size: -
J: TRBJ1-1
D: -
V: TRBV19

CDR3: CASSFRGSNQPQHF
DNA: TGTGCCAGCAGTTTTAGGGGTAGCAATCAGCCCCAGCATTTT
size: -
J: TRBJ1-5
D: -
V: TRBV27

CDR3: CASSHLTVSGNTIYF
DNA: TGCGCCAGCAGCCACCTGACAGTCTCTGGAAACACCATATATTTT
size: -
J: TRBJ1-3
D: -
V: TRBV4-1

CDR3: CASSPTRVPNTEAFF
DNA: TGTGCCAGCAGTCCGACCCGGGTCCCGAACACTGAAGCTTTCTTT
size: -
J: TRBJ1-1
D: -
V: TRBV6-5

CDR3: CAWSAGGRTEAFF
DNA: TGTGCCTGGAGTGCAGGGGGGCGGACTGAAGCTTTCTTT
size: -
J: TRBJ1-1
D: TRBD1
V: TRBV30

CDR3: CAWSTQGNQPQHF
DNA: TGTGCCTGGAGTACACAGGGTAATCAGCCCCAGCATTTT
size: -
J: TRBJ1-5
D: -
V: TRBV30

CDR3: CASSQAPEGREQYF
DNA: TGCGCCAGCAGCCAGGCCCCTGAGGGTAGGGAGCAGTACTTC
size: -
J: TRBJ2-5
D: -
V: TRBV4-1

CDR3: CASSFWGGINEQFF
DNA: TGTGCCAGCAGCTTCTGGGGGGGTATCAATGAGCAGTTCTTC
size: once
J: TRBJ2-1
D: TRBD2
V: TRBV5-6

CDR3: CASSPPLGGSVTSTDTQYF
DNA: TGTGCCAGCAGCCCCCCCCTAGGTGGGAGCGTGACTAGCACAGATACGCAGTATTTT
size: -
J: TRBJ2-3
D: -
V: TRBV7-9

CDR3: CASRTGTARGVVLNEQYF
DNA: TGTGCCAGCAGAACCGGGACAGCGAGGGGGGTAGTCCTTAACGAGCAGTACTTC
size: -
J: TRBJ2-7
D: -
V: TRBV7-2

CDR3: CAWSESGSPLHF
DNA: TGTGCCTGGTCGGAGTCTGGTTCACCCCTCCACTTT
size: -
J: TRBJ1-6
D: -
V: TRBV30

CDR3: CASSYMTGGSSGGYTF
DNA: TGTGCCAGCAGCTACATGACAGGGGGGTCGTCCGGTGGCTACACCTTC
size: -
J: TRBJ1-2
D: TRBD1
V: TRBV5-6